This TCR beta chain came from a study of cytomegalovirus exposure and HLA in healthy donors. Produced via immunoSEQ multiplex PCR; TCRdb's table is partial and in-frame only. The profile shows some 340,000 clones, approximately 86% of them singletons. Sequenced sample: PBMCs. The clonotype comes from a woman aged 25-40 years in good health and CMV-seropositive.

The CDR3 sequence: CASSGGSSYNEQFF. CDR3 coding DNA: TGTGCCAGCAGCGGCGGGAGCTCCTACAATGAGCAGTTCTTC. The chain has TRBV9 and TRBJ2-1, with 7 bases lining up with TRBD2. V lost 3 bases, J lost 0 bases, and 0 bases stayed unmatched. The CDR3 covers 14 residues. The V gene's germline CDR1 is SGDLS and CDR2 YYNGEE.